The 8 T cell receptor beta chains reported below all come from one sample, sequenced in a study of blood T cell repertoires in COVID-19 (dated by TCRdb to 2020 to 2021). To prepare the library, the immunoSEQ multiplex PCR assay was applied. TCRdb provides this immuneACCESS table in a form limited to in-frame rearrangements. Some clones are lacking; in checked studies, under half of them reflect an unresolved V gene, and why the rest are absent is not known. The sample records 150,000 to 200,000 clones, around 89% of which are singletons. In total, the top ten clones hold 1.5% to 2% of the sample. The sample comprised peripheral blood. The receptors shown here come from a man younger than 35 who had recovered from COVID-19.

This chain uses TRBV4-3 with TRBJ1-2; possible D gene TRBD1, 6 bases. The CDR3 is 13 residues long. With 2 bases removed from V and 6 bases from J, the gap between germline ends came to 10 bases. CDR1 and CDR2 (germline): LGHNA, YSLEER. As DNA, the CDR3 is TGCGCCAGCAGCCAAAGGGACATTGATGGCTACACCTTC. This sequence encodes CASSQRDIDGYTF.

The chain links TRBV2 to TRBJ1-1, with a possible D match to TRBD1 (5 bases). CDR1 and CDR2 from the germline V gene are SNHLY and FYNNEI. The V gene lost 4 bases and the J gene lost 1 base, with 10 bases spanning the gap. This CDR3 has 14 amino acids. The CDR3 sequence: CASSGQGTNTEAFF. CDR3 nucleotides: TGTGCCAGCAGTGGGCAGGGCACGAACACTGAAGCTTTCTTT.

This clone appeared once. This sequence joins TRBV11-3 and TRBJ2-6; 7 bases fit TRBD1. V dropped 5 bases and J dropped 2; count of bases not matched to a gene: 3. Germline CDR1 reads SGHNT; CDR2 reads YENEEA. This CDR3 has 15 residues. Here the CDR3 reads CASSLRGPGANVLTF. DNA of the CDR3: TGTGCCAGCAGCCTTAGGGGGCCTGGGGCCAACGTCCTGACTTTC.

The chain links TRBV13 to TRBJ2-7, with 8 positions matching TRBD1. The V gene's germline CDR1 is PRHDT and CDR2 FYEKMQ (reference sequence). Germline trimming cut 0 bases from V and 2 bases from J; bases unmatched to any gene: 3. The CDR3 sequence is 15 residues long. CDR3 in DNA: TGTGCCAGCAGCTTAGGCAACAGGGGGGCCTACGAGCAGTACTTC. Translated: CASSLGNRGAYEQYF.

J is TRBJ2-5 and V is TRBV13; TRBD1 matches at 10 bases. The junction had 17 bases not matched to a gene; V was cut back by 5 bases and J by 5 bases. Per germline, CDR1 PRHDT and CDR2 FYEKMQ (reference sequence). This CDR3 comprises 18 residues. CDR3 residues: CASSPTSGTGDSRETQYF. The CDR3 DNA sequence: TGTGCCAGCAGCCCGACTTCCGGGACAGGGGACTCCAGGGAGACCCAGTACTTC.

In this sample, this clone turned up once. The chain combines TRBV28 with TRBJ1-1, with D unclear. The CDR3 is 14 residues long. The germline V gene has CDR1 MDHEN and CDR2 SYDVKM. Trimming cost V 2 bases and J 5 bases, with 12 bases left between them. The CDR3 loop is CASSLLTTVTEAFF. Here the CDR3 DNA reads TGTGCCAGCAGTTTACTCACCACGGTGACTGAAGCTTTCTTT.

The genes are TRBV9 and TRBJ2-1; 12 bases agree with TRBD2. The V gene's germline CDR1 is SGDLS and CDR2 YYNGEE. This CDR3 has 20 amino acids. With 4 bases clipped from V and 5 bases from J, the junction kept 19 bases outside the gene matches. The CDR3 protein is CASSHAPMGNRLAGDNEQFF. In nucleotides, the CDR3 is TGTGCCAGCAGCCACGCGCCCATGGGAAATAGACTAGCGGGAGACAATGAGCAGTTCTTC.

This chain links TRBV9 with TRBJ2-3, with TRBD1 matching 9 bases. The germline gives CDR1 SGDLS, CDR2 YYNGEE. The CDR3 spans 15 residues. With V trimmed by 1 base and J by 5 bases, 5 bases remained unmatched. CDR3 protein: CASSVWDRERDTQYF. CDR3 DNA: TGTGCCAGCAGCGTATGGGACAGGGAAAGAGATACGCAGTATTTT.